The 21 T cell receptor beta chains presented below share a single source sample, sequenced in a study of T cells in Graves' hyperthyroidism and ophthalmopathy. TCR beta CDR3 regions were amplified from RNA. The HTBI primer set served for first-round RT-PCR of the TCR CDR3. TCRdb reprocessed the multiplex PCR reads with MiXCR, giving one entry per CDR3 protein. Here the sample spans about 500,000 distinct CDR3 sequences, approximately 15% being singletons. The sequenced material came from blood. All receptors come from a woman aged 18 to 35 with Graves' hyperthyroidism.

This clonotype appeared a few times. One junction end does not reproduce the germline sequence, and a read error may be involved. The J gene is TRBJ2-5, the V gene TRBV20-1, with a possible D match to TRBD1 (5 bases). The CDR3 is made up of 14 amino acids. Per the germline V gene, CDR1 is DFQATT and CDR2 is SNEGSKA (reference sequence). The CDR3, as DNA: TGCGGTGCAATCGGACACCTCGGGCAAGAGACCCAGTACTTC. Translation gives CGAIGHLGQETQYF.

This clonotype was detected a few times. The chain couples TRBV25-1 to TRBJ2-3; D perhaps matches TRBD2 (5 bases). The germline CDR1 and CDR2 sequences are MGHDK and SYGVNS. CDR3 length: 13 residues. Trimming cost V 3 bases and J 5 bases, with 9 bases left between them. This CDR3 is CASSEPGIDTQYF. CDR3 DNA sequence: TGTGCCAGCAGTGAGCCGGGGATAGATACGCAGTATTTT. Using reference TRBV25-1 and TRBJ2-3 for the parts outside the CDR3, the full variable domain is EADIYQTPRYLVIGTGKKITLECSQTMGHDKMYWYQQDPGMELHLIHYSYGVNSTEKGDLSSESTVSRIRTEHFPLTLESARPSHTSQYLCASSEPGIDTQYFGPGTRLTVL.

Only a few counts were recorded for this clonotype. The V and J genes are TRBV29-1 and TRBJ2-3; TRBD2 aligns across 10 bases. Losses at the gene ends were 6 bases for V and 4 bases for J; bases not matched to a gene: 10. CDR1 is SQVTM, CDR2 ANQGSEA, per germline. The CDR3 is 15 residues long. CDR3 amino acids: CSVGLAGEGSDTQYF. The CDR3 DNA sequence: TGCAGCGTGGGGCTAGCGGGAGAAGGTTCAGATACGCAGTATTTT.

In this sample, this clonotype turned up many times. The chain couples TRBV19 to TRBJ1-1; D is possibly TRBD1 (5 bases). The CDR3 length is 15 residues. CDR1 is LNHDA, CDR2 SQIVND, per germline (reference sequence). V lost 6 bases and J 4 bases, leaving 18 bases between the germline ends. CDR3 residues: CASRRMNQGFTEAFF. The CDR3 DNA reads as TGTGCCAGTAGAAGGATGAACCAGGGTTTCACTGAAGCTTTCTTT.

This clonotype was seen repeatedly, ten times or more. The rearrangement links TRBV12-3 or TRBV12-4 to TRBJ1-2; 9 nucleotides line up with TRBD1. This CDR3 comprises 16 residues. With V trimmed by 10 bases and J by 5 bases, 17 bases remained unmatched. CDR3 residues: CATQSSGTGNIYGYTF. The CDR3, as DNA: TGTGCCACCCAAAGTTCCGGGACAGGGAATATTTATGGCTACACCTTC.

In its sample, this clonotype was seen a few times. The chain is built from TRBV7-8 and TRBJ2-7, with D possibly TRBD2 on 5 matching bases. Trimming pared 5 bases from V and 5 bases from J, leaving 22 bases between. The CDR3 extends over 16 amino acids. Germline V gene sequence: CDR1 SGHVS, CDR2 FQNEAQ. CDR3 amino acids: CASSHGFEGYPNEQYV. The CDR3 DNA reads TGTGCCAGCAGCCACGGGTTCGAGGGATACCCGAACGAGCAGTACGTC.

This clonotype was counted a few times. This chain links TRBV7-9 with TRBJ1-2; perhaps TRBD1 as D (6 bases). The CDR3 runs 15 residues. The ends were cut back, 5 bases at V and 4 bases at J, with 17 bases in the middle. Germline CDR1 reads SEHNR; CDR2 reads FQNEAQ (reference sequence). The CDR3 here is CASSPPGGPTYGYTF. In DNA form, the CDR3 reads TGTGCCAGCAGCCCCCCGGGGGGCCCGACCTATGGCTACACCTTC.

This clonotype was detected many times. The chain employs TRBV24-1 and TRBJ1-2, with 7 nucleotides matching TRBD1. The CDR3 has 15 residues. V was clipped by 9 bases and J by 2 bases; unmatched bases: 11. Germline loops: CDR1 KGHDR, CDR2 SFDVKD. The DNA for the CDR3 is TGTGCCACCGGGGACGGGTCGACAGGGAACTATGGCTACACCTTC. Translated: CATGDGSTGNYGYTF.

There are many counts of this clonotype. This rearrangement joins TRBV12-3 or TRBV12-4 to TRBJ2-1; possible D gene TRBD1, 6 bases. The V end was cut by 2 bases, the J end by 7 bases, with 15 bases between. This CDR3 comprises 15 residues. CDR3 protein: CASSLSAGAGNEQFF. The CDR3 DNA follows: TGTGCCAGCAGTTTATCGGCAGGGGCTGGGAATGAGCAGTTCTTC.

This chain links TRBV19 with TRBJ2-1; TRBD1 matches 9 bases. Trimming took 6 bases from V and 4 from J; bases not matched to a gene: 7. CDR1 is LNHDA, CDR2 SQIVND, per germline (reference sequence). The CDR3 spans 15 residues. The CDR3 DNA is TGTGCCAGTAGCCCGGGACAGGGATTTTACAATGAGCAGTTCTTC. It encodes CASSPGQGFYNEQFF.

V gene TRBV5-1 combines with J gene TRBJ2-3; 7 nucleotides line up with TRBD1. The CDR3 consists of 17 residues. V lost 1 base and J lost 0; bases outside the gene matches: 8. Germline V gene lookup returns CDR1 SGHRS and CDR2 YFSETQ. The CDR3 loop reads CASSLSGTAKSTDTQYF. DNA for the CDR3: TGCGCCAGCAGCTTGTCTGGGACAGCGAAAAGCACAGATACGCAGTATTTT.

This clonotype was seen once. This could be a read error, since a much larger clone is one nucleotide away. Written as DNA, the CDR3 is TGTACCAGCAGCTTAGGGGGCAGGGGGCGGACCGGGGAGCTGTTTTTT. It translates to CTSSLGGRGRTGELFF. The chain uses TRBV11-2 and TRBJ2-2; TRBD1 agrees at 8 bases. Per the germline V gene, CDR1 is SGHAT and CDR2 is FQNNGV. This CDR3 region has 16 residues.

This clonotype was detected many times. The genes are TRBV12-5 and TRBJ1-1; D gene unclear. Germline V gene lookup returns CDR1 LGHNT and CDR2 FRNRAP. This CDR3 comprises 13 residues. Trimming pared 8 bases from V and 2 bases from J, leaving 12 bases between. The CDR3: CASLEGGNTEAFF. Written as DNA, the CDR3 is TGTGCTAGTTTAGAAGGCGGAAACACTGAAGCTTTCTTT.

This clonotype was detected many times. The chain couples TRBV24-1 to TRBJ2-5; no reliable D call. CDR1 is KGHDR, CDR2 SFDVKD, per germline. The CDR3 sequence is 16 residues long. The V end lost 4 bases, the J end lost 4 bases, and 18 bases lay between the germline ends. For the CDR3, the DNA is TGTGCCACCAGTGACTCCCCGAAATGGGATAGAGAGACCCAGTACTTC. As protein: CATSDSPKWDRETQYF.

As to this clonotype: This sequence may be a read error, since a much larger clone differs from it by one base. The V gene is TRBV11-2, the J gene TRBJ2-1; 7 positions match TRBD2. The length of the CDR3 is 15 residues. Per germline, CDR1 SGHAT and CDR2 FQNNGV. CDR3 loop: CASSFSGYTYSEQFF. The CDR3 DNA sequence: TGTGCCAGCAGTTTTAGCGGGTACACCTACAGTGAGCAGTTCTTC.

The V and J genes are TRBV24-1 and TRBJ2-2, with 8 bases that match TRBD1. The CDR3 has 15 residues. The germline V gene encodes CDR1 KGHDR and CDR2 SFDVKD. The V segment lost 2 bases and the J segment 7 bases; nucleotides outside the gene matches: 5. CDR3 in amino acids: CATSDSTGANGELFF. The CDR3 DNA reads as TGTGCCACCAGTGATTCGACAGGGGCGAACGGGGAGCTGTTTTTT.

This clonotype was detected many times. The chain has TRBV7-3 and TRBJ2-1; 12 bases fit TRBD2. Germline CDR1 SGHTA, CDR2 FQGTGA. Losses at the gene ends were 5 bases for V and 0 bases for J; bases not matched to a gene: 11. This CDR3 is built from 19 residues. CDR3 amino acids: CASSPQTSGRPRSYNEQFF. In nucleotides, the CDR3 is TGTGCCAGCAGCCCCCAGACTAGCGGGAGACCTCGCTCCTACAATGAGCAGTTCTTC. Full variable domain (missing parts from reference TRBV7-3 and TRBJ2-1): GAGVSQTPSNKVTEKGKYVELRCDPISGHTALYWYRQSLGQGPEFLIYFQGTGAADDSGLPNDRFFAVRPEGSVSTLKIQRTERGDSAVYLCASSPQTSGRPRSYNEQFFGPGTRLTVL.

In its sample, this clonotype was seen many times. As DNA, the CDR3 is TGTGCCAGCAGCTCGGGACAGGAGCTCTACACCGGGGAGCTGTTTTTT. Encoded protein: CASSSGQELYTGELFF. V usage is TRBV7-9 and J usage is TRBJ2-2, with 8 bases identical to TRBD1. This CDR3 contains 16 residues. V shed 4 bases, J shed 3 bases, and the junction held 7 bases outside the gene matches. Looked up from germline, CDR1 is SEHNR and CDR2 is FQNEAQ (reference sequence).

The rearrangement uses TRBV20-1 and TRBJ2-1, with TRBD1 matching 7 bases. After removal of 2 bases from V and 10 bases from J, the junction contained 5 bases not matched to a gene. This CDR3 comprises 12 residues. CDR1 DFQATT and CDR2 SNEGSKA come from the germline V gene (reference sequence). CDR3 protein: CSARKGQNEQFF. The DNA of the CDR3 is TGCAGTGCTAGAAAGGGACAGAACGAGCAGTTCTTC.

There are many counts of this clonotype. The V call is TRBV5-1, the J call TRBJ2-2, with D possibly matching TRBD2 (6 bases). Germline V gene sequence: CDR1 SGHRS, CDR2 YFSETQ. CDR3 length equals 14 residues. Trimming pared 2 bases from V and 6 bases from J, leaving 11 bases between. CDR3 DNA: TGCGCCAGCAGCTTAGGGAGGTCTTCCGGGGAGCTGTTTTTT. Its translation: CASSLGRSSGELFF.

The table lists this clonotype with many counts. The rearrangement uses TRBV5-1 and TRBJ2-2; TRBD2 is a possible D gene (6 bases). The V end lost 0 bases, the J end lost 2 bases, and 11 bases lay between the germline ends. The CDR3 length is 16 residues. Germline V gene lookup returns CDR1 SGHRS and CDR2 YFSETQ. Here the CDR3 reads CASSLASDLNTGELFF. The CDR3 DNA reads TGCGCCAGCAGCTTGGCTAGCGACCTTAACACCGGGGAGCTGTTTTTT.